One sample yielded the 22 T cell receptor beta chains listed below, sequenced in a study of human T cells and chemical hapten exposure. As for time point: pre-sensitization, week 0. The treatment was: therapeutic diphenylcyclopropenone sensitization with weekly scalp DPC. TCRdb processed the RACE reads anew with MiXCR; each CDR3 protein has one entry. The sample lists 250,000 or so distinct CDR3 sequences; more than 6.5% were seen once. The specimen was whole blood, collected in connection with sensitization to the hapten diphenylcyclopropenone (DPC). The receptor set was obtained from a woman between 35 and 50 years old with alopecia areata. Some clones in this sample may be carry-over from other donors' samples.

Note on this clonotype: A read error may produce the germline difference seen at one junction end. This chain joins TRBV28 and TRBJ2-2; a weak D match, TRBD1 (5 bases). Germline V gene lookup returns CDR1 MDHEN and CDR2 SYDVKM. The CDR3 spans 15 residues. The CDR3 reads CASSQLQGNSGELFF. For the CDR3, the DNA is TGTGCCAGCAGTCAACTTCAGGGAAACAGCGGGGAGCTGTTTTTT. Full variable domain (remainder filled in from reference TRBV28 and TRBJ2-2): DVKVTQSSRYLVKRTGEKVFLECVQDMDHENMFWYRQDPGLGLRLIYFSYDVKMKEKGDIPEGYSVSREKKERFSLILESASTNQTSMYLCASSQLQGNSGELFFGEGSRLTVL.

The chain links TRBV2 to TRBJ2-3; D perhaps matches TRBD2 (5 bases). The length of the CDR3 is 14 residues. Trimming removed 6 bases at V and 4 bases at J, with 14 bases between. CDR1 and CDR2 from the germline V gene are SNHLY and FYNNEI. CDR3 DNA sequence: TGTGCCAGCAGGGAGCAGGAGGTGGCAGATACGCAGTATTTT. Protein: CASREQEVADTQYF.

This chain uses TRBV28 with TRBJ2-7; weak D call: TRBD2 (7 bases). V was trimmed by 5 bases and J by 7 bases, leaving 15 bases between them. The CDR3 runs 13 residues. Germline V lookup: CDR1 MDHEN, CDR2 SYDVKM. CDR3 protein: CASSTRGGAEQYF. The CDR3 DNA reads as TGTGCCAGCAGTACTAGGGGGGGCGCTGAGCAGTACTTC.

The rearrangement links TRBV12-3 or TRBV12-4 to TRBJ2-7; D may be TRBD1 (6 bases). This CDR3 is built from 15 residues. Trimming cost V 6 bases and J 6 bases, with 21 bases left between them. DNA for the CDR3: TGTGCCAGCAGCCCTGGGGGCTATGAGGGGCGCGAGCAGTACTTC. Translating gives CASSPGGYEGREQYF.

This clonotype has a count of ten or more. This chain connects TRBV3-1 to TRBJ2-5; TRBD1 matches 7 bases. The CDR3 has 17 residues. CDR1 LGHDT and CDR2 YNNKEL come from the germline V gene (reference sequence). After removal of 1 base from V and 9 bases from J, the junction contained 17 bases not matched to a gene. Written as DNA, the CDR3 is TGTGCCAGCAGCCAAGGAGGGATTGGGACAGCCCATGGGGCCCAGTACTTC. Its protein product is CASSQGGIGTAHGAQYF.

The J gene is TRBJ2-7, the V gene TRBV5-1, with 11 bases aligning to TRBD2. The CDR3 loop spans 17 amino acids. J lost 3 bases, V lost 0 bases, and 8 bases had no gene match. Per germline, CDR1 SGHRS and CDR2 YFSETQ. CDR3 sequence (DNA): TGCGCCAGCAGCTTGGCGGCTAGCGGGAGGCCCGGCTACGAGCAGTACTTC. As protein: CASSLAASGRPGYEQYF.

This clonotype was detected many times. CDR3 loop: CASSPGVAGANVLTF. DNA of the CDR3: TGTGCCAGCAGCCCCGGGGTAGCTGGGGCCAACGTCCTGACTTTC. The chain recombines TRBV7-8 with TRBJ2-6; the D gene is possibly TRBD2 (5 bases). Per the germline V gene, CDR1 is SGHVS and CDR2 is FQNEAQ. The germline V and J ends were trimmed by 5 bases and 2 bases, with 10 bases remaining between them. The CDR3 is 15 residues long.

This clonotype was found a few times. The CDR3 here is CSVVDGANYGYTF. In DNA form, the CDR3 reads TGCAGCGTGGTAGACGGAGCTAACTATGGCTACACCTTC. The chain has TRBV29-1 and TRBJ1-2; the D is unclear. This CDR3 has 13 residues. The V end lost 6 bases, the J end lost 0 bases, and 11 bases lay between the germline ends. Germline CDR1 SQVTM, CDR2 ANQGSEA.

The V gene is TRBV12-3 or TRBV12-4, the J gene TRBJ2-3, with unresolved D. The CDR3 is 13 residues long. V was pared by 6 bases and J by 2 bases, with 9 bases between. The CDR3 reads CASSRSITDTQYF. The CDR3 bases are TGTGCCAGCAGCCGCTCGATCACAGATACGCAGTATTTT.

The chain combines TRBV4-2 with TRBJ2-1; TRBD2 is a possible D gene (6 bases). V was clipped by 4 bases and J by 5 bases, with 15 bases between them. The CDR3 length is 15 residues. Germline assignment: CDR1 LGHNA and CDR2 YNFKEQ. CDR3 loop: CASSPGRVADNEQFF. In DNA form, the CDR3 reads TGTGCCAGCAGCCCCGGAAGGGTAGCGGACAATGAGCAGTTCTTC.

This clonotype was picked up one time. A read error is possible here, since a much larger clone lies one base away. CDR3 bases: TGTGCCAACAGCTTGTTCTCAGGGAACTCTGGGGCCAACGTCCTGACTTTC. As protein: CANSLFSGNSGANVLTF. The chain uses TRBV5-6 and TRBJ2-6, with D perhaps TRBD1 (5 bases). Germline assignment: CDR1 SGHDT and CDR2 YYEEEE. The CDR3 has 17 amino acids.

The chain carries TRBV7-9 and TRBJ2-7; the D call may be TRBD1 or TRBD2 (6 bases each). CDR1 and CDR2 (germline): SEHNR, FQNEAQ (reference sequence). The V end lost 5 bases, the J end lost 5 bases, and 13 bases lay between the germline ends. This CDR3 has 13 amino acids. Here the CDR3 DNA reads TGTGCCAGCAGCATTGGGGGGCGGAACGAGCAGTACTTC. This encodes CASSIGGRNEQYF.

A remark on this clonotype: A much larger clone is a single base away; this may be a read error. CDR3 residues: CATSAPEGRIDTQYF. The CDR3 DNA follows: TGTGCCACCAGTGCTCCCGAGGGACGCATAGATACGCAGTATTTT. The chain combines TRBV24-1 with TRBJ2-3, with D possibly called TRBD1 or TRBD2 (5 bases each). The V and J ends lost 5 bases and 5 bases respectively, with 16 bases between them. CDR3 size: 15 residues. Germline assignment: CDR1 KGHDR and CDR2 SFDVKD.

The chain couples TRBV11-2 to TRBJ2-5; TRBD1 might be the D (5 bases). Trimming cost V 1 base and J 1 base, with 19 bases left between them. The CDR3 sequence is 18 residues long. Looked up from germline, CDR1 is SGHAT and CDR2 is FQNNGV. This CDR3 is CASSLVTYRRAIQETQYF. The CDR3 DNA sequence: TGTGCCAGCAGCTTAGTAACATACAGGAGAGCTATCCAAGAGACCCAGTACTTC.

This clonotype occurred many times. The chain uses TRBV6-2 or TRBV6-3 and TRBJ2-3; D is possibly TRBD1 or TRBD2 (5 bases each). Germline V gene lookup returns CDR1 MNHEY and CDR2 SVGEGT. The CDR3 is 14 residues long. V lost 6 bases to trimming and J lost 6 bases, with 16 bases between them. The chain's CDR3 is CASRRRQGVDTQYF. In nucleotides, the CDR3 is TGTGCCAGCAGACGGAGGCAGGGAGTCGATACGCAGTATTTT.

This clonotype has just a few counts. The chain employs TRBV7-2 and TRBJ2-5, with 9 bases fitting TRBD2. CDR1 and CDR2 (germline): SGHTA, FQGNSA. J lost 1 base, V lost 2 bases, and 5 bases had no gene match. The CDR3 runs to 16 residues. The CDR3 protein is CASSLRTSGFQETQYF. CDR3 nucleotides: TGTGCCAGCAGCTTAAGAACTAGCGGGTTCCAAGAGACCCAGTACTTC.

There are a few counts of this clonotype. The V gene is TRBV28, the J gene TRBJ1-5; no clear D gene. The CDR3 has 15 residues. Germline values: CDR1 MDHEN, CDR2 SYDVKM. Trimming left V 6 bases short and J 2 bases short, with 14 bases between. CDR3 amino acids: CASRIGSAGNQPQHF. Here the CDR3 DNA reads TGTGCCAGCAGGATCGGGAGCGCGGGCAATCAGCCCCAGCATTTT.

CDR3: CATSDPGGAGTDTQYF. CDR3 nucleotide sequence: TGTGCCACCAGTGATCCAGGGGGCGCCGGGACAGATACGCAGTATTTT. The rearrangement uses TRBV24-1 and TRBJ2-3; TRBD1 aligns across 8 bases. CDR3 length equals 16 residues. The germline CDR1 and CDR2 sequences are KGHDR and SFDVKD. Trimming at V came to 3 bases and at J to 3 bases, leaving 7 bases not matched to a gene.

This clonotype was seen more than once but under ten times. CDR3 residues: CASSAIVGMDYGYTF. As DNA, the CDR3 is TGTGCCAGCTCAGCAATAGTTGGTATGGACTATGGCTACACCTTC. The rearrangement uses TRBV18 and TRBJ1-2, with D hard to call. Germline CDR1 reads KGHSH; CDR2 reads LQKENI. The V and J ends lost 5 bases and 3 bases respectively, with 16 bases between them. This CDR3 has 15 amino acids.

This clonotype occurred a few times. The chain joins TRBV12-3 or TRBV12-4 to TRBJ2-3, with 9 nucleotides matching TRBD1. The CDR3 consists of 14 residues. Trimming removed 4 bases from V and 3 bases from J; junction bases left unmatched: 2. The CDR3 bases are TGTGCCAGCAGTTATGGGACAGGGACAGATACGCAGTATTTT. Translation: CASSYGTGTDTQYF.

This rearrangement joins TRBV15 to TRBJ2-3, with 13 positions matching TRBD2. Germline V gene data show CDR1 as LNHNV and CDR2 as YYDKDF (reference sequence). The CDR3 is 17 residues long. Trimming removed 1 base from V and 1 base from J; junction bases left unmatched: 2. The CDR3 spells CATSRGGLAGRTDTQYF. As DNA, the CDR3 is TGTGCCACCAGCAGAGGGGGACTAGCGGGACGCACAGATACGCAGTATTTT.

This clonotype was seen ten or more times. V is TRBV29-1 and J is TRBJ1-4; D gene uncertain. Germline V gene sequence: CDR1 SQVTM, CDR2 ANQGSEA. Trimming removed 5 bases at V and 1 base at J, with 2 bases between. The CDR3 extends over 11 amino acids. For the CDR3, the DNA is TGCAGCGTTAGAACTAATGAAAAACTGTTTTTT. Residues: CSVRTNEKLFF.